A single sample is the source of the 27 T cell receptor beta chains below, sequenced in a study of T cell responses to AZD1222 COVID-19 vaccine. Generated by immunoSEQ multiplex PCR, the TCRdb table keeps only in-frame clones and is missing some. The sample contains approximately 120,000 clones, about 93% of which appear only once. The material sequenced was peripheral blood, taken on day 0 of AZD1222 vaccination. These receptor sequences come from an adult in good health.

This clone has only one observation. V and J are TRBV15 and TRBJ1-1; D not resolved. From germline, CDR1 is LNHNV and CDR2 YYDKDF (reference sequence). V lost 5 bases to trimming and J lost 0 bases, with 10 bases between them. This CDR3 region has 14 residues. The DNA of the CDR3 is TGTGCCACCAGCTCGCCGACCGTGAACACTGAAGCTTTCTTT. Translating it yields CATSSPTVNTEAFF.

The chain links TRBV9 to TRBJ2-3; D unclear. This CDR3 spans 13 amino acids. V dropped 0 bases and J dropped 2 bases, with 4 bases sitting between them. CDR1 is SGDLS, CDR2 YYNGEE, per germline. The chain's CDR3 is CASSVGATDTQYF. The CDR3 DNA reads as TGTGCCAGCAGCGTAGGAGCCACAGATACGCAGTATTTT.

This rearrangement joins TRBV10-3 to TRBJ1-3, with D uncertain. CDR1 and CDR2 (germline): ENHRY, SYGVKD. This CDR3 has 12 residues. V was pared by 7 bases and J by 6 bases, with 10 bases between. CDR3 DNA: TGTGCCATCAAGGGCAGCCAAAACACCATATATTTT. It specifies CAIKGSQNTIYF.

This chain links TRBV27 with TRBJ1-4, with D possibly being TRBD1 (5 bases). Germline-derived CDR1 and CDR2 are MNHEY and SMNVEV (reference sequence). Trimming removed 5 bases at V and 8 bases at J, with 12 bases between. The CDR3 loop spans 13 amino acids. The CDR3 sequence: CASSDMGREKLFF. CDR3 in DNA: TGTGCCAGCAGTGACATGGGACGAGAAAAACTGTTTTTT.

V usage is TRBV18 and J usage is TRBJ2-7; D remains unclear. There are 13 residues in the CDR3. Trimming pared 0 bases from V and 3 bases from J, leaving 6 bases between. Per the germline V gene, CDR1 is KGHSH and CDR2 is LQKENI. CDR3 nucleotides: TGTGCCAGCTCACCACCCGGACGCTACGAGCAGTACTTC. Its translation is CASSPPGRYEQYF.

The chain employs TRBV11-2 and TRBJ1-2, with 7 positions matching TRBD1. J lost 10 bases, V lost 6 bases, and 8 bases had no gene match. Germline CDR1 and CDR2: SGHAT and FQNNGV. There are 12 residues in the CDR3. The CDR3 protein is CASSFTGAHYTF. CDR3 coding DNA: TGTGCCAGCAGTTTTACAGGGGCCCACTACACCTTC.

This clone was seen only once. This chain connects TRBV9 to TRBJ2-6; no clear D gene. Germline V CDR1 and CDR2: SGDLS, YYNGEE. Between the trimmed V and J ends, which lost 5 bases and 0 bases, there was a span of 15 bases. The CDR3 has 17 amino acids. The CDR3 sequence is CASSRPGLSSGANVLTF. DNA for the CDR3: TGTGCCAGCAGTAGACCGGGCCTCAGCTCTGGGGCCAACGTCCTGACTTTC.

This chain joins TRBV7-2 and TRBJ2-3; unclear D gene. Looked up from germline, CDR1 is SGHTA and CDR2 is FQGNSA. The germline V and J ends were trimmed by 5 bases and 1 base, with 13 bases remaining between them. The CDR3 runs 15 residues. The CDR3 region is CASSPQLRGTDTQYF. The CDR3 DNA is TGTGCCAGCAGCCCCCAACTCCGAGGCACAGATACGCAGTATTTT.

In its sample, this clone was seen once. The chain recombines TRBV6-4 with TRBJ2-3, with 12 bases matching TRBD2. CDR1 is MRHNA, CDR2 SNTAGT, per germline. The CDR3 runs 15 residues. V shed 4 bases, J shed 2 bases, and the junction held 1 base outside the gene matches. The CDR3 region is CASSASGGATDTQYF. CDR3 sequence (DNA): TGTGCCAGCAGTGCTAGCGGGGGGGCCACAGATACGCAGTATTTT.

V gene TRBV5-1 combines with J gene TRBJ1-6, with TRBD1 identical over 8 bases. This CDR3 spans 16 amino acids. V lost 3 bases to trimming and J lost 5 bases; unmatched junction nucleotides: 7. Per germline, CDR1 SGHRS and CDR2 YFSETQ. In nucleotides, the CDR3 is TGCGCCAGCAGCTATTCGACAGGGGAGGATAATTCACCCCTCCACTTT. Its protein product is CASSYSTGEDNSPLHF.

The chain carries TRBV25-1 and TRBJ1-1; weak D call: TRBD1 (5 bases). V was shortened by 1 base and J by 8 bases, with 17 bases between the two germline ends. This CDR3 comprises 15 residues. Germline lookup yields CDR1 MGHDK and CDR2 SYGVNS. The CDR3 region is CASSEFRGGVEEAFF. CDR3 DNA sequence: TGTGCCAGCAGTGAATTCCGTGGGGGGGTAGAAGAAGCTTTCTTT.

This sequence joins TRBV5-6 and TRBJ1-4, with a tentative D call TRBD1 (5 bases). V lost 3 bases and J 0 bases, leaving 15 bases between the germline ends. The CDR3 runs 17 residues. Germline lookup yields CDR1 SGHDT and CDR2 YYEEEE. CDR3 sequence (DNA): TGTGCCAGCAGCTCTTGGAAGGGGTTAACAACTAATGAAAAACTGTTTTTT. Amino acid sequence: CASSSWKGLTTNEKLFF.

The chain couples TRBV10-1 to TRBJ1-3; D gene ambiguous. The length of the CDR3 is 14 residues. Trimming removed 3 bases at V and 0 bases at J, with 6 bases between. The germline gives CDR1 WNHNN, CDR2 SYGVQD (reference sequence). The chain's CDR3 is CASSDNRSGNTIYF. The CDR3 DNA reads TGCGCCAGCAGTGACAATCGCTCTGGAAACACCATATATTTT.

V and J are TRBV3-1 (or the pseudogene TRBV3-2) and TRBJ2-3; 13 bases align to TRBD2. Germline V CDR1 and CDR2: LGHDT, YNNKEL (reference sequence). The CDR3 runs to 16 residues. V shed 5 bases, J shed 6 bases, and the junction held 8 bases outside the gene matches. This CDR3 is CASSEGLAGVADTQYF. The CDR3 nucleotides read TGTGCCAGCAGCGAAGGACTAGCGGGGGTCGCGGATACGCAGTATTTT.

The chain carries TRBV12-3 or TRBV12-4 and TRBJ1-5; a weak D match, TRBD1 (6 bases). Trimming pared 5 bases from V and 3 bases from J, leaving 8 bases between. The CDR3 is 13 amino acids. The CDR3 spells CASSTGYNQPQHF. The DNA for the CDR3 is TGTGCCAGCAGTACAGGGTACAATCAGCCCCAGCATTTT.

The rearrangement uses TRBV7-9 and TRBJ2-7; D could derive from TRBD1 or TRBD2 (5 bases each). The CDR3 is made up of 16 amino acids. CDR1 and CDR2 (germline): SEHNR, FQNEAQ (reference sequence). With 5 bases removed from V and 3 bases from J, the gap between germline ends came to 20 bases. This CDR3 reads CASSSRDPSLNYEQYF. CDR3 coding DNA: TGTGCCAGCAGCAGCCGGGACCCCAGCCTCAACTACGAGCAGTACTTC.

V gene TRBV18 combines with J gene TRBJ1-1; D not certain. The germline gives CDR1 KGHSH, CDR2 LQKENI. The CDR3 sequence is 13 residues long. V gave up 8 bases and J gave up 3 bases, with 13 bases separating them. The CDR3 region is CASRIGRDTEAFF. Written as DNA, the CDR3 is TGTGCCAGCCGTATAGGGCGGGACACTGAAGCTTTCTTT.

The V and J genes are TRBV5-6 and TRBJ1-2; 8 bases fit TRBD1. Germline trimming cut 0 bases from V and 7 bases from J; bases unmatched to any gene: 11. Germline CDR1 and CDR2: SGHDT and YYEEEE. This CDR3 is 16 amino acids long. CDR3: CASSLGGTGLSGGYTF. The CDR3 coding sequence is TGTGCCAGCAGCTTGGGAGGGACAGGTTTAAGTGGTGGCTACACCTTC.

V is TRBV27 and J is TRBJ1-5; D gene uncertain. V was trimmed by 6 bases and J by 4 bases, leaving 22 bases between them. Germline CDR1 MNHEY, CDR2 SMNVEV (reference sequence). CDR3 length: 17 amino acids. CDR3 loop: CASSPHGESYLNQPQHF. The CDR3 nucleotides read TGTGCCAGCAGCCCACACGGGGAGTCTTATCTAAATCAGCCCCAGCATTTT.

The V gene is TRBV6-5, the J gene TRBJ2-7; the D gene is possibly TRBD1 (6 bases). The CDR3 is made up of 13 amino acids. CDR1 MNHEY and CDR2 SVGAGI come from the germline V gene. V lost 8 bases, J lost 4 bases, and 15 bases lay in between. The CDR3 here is CASALDRAYEQYF. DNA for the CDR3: TGTGCCAGCGCTCTGGACAGAGCGTACGAGCAGTACTTC.

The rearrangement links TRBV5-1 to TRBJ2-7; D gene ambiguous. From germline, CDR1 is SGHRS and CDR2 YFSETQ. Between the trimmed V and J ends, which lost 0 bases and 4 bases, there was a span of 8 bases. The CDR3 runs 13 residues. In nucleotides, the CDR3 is TGCGCCAGCAGCTTGGACTCGCGATACGAGCAGTACTTC. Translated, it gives CASSLDSRYEQYF.

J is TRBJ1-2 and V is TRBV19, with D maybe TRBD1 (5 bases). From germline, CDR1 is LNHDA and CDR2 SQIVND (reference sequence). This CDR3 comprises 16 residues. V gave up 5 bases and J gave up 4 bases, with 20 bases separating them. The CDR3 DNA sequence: TGTGCCAGTAGTTTGGGGCACCCCGGTCGGTCCTATGGCTACACCTTC. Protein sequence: CASSLGHPGRSYGYTF.

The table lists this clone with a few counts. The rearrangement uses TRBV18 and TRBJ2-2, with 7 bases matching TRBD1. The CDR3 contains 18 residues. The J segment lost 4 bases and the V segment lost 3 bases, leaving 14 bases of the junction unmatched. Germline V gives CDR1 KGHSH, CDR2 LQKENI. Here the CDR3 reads CASSPIPTGSSGTGELFF. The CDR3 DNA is TGTGCCAGCTCACCGATTCCGACAGGGTCGTCTGGCACCGGGGAGCTGTTTTTT.

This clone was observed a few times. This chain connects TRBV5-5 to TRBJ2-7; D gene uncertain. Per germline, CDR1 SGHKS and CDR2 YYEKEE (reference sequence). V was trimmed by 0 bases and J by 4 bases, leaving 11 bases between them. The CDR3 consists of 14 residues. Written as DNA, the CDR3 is TGTGCCAGCAGCTTGGATAGTAACCTTTACGAGCAGTACTTC. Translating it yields CASSLDSNLYEQYF.

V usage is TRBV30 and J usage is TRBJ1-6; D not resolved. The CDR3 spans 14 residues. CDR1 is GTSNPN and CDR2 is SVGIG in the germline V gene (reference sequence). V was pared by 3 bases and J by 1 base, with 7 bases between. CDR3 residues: CAWRGNSYNSPLHF. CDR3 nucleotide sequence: TGTGCCTGGAGGGGTAATTCCTATAATTCACCCCTCCACTTT.

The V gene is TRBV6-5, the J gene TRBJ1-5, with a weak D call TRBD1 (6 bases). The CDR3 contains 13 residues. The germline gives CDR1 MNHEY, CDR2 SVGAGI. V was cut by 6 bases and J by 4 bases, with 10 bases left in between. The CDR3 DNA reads TGTGCCAGCAGCTTACAGGGTAATCAGCCCCAGCATTTT. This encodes CASSLQGNQPQHF.

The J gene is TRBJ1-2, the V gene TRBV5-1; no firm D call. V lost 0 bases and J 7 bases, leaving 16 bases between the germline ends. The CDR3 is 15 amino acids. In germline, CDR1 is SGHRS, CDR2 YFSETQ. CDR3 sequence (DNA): TGCGCCAGCAGCTTGGGCACCTTATTGGTCGGTGGCTACACCTTC. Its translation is CASSLGTLLVGGYTF.